These T cell receptor beta chains were read from a single sample in a study of T cells in tuberculosis. Some clones are missing from TCRdb's copy, which holds only in-frame ones; the method was immunoSEQ multiplex PCR. Of 50,000 to 65,000 clones detected, roughly 88% appear once; the ten largest clones hold about a fifth. What was sequenced was CD1b-GMM tetramer-negative cells sorted from PBMCs. These receptors were obtained from an adult woman with latent tuberculosis. Both conserved end residues are part of each CDR3. D genes are given only for firm matches. Size tells how often a clone was seen (once, few, many) or the class of an expanded clone, and some rows leave it out.

d_call: -
v_call: TRBV2
j_call: TRBJ2-1
clone_size: -
cdr3_nt: TGTGCCAGCAGCGTAGACTGGATCAATGAGCAGTTCTTC
cdr3_aa: CASSVDWINEQFF

d_call: -
v_call: TRBV19
j_call: TRBJ1-1
clone_size: -
cdr3_nt: TGTGCCAGTAGTATACAGAACACTGAAGCTTTCTTT
cdr3_aa: CASSIQNTEAFF

d_call: TRBD1
v_call: TRBV19
j_call: TRBJ1-4
clone_size: -
cdr3_nt: TGTGCCAGTAGTATCCCCGGACAGGGGGCATATAATGAAAAACTGTTTTTT
cdr3_aa: CASSIPGQGAYNEKLFF

d_call: -
v_call: TRBV4-1
j_call: TRBJ2-3
clone_size: -
cdr3_nt: TGCGCCAGCAGCCAAGATCATGATTTCAAAGAGAAAGATACGCAGTATTTT
cdr3_aa: CASSQDHDFKEKDTQYF

d_call: -
v_call: TRBV27
j_call: TRBJ2-7
clone_size: few
cdr3_nt: TGTGCCAGCAGTTTGAACAGGGCATCCTACGAGCAGTACTTC
cdr3_aa: CASSLNRASYEQYF

d_call: -
v_call: TRBV19
j_call: TRBJ2-5
clone_size: -
cdr3_nt: TGTGCCAGTAGTTCGAGTGGAGAGACCCAGTACTTC
cdr3_aa: CASSSSGETQYF

d_call: -
v_call: TRBV10-3
j_call: TRBJ2-1
clone_size: -
cdr3_nt: TGTGCCATCAGTGAGGAGGGGAGGACCTCCTACAATGAGCAGTTCTTC
cdr3_aa: CAISEEGRTSYNEQFF

d_call: TRBD1
v_call: TRBV6-6
j_call: TRBJ1-1
clone_size: once
cdr3_nt: TGTGCCAGCAGTTACCCCGGGACAGGTACTTCAGCTTTCTTT
cdr3_aa: CASSYPGTGTSAFF

d_call: TRBD1
v_call: TRBV7-6
j_call: TRBJ2-7
clone_size: -
cdr3_nt: TGTGCCAGCAGCTTGGACGGACAGGGCGTCGAGCAGTACTTC
cdr3_aa: CASSLDGQGVEQYF

d_call: TRBD1
v_call: TRBV7-2
j_call: TRBJ1-2
clone_size: -
cdr3_nt: TGTGCCAGCAGCTTCCTGAACACAGGGGACAATTATGGCTACACCTTC
cdr3_aa: CASSFLNTGDNYGYTF

d_call: -
v_call: TRBV21-1
j_call: TRBJ2-7
clone_size: -
cdr3_nt: TGTGCCAGCAGCAAAGAGGGAGGGGGGATAAACGAGCAGTACTTC
cdr3_aa: CASSKEGGGINEQYF

d_call: -
v_call: TRBV7-8
j_call: TRBJ2-7
clone_size: -
cdr3_nt: TGTGCCAGCAGCTTTTCAGGGGGGCTTCCCTACGAGCAGTACTTC
cdr3_aa: CASSFSGGLPYEQYF

d_call: TRBD1
v_call: TRBV6-4
j_call: TRBJ2-2
clone_size: few
cdr3_nt: TGTGCCAGCAGTGCCGGGACAGAGCTCGGGGAGCTGTTTTTT
cdr3_aa: CASSAGTELGELFF

d_call: -
v_call: TRBV5-4
j_call: TRBJ2-2
clone_size: -
cdr3_nt: TGTGCCAGCGGACAGCAAAACACCGGGGAGCTGTTTTTT
cdr3_aa: CASGQQNTGELFF

d_call: -
v_call: TRBV4-3
j_call: TRBJ2-5
clone_size: -
cdr3_nt: TGCGCCAGCAGCCCTATACTAGGCAGGGGGGTACAAGAGACCCAGTACTTC
cdr3_aa: CASSPILGRGVQETQYF

d_call: -
v_call: TRBV2
j_call: TRBJ1-5
clone_size: -
cdr3_nt: TGTGCCAGCAATTCAGGGGTTCAGCCCCAGCATTTT
cdr3_aa: CASNSGVQPQHF

d_call: -
v_call: TRBV5-4
j_call: TRBJ2-6
clone_size: -
cdr3_nt: TGTGCCAGCAGCTTGGGGGGAGGTGGGGCCAACGTCCTGACTTTC
cdr3_aa: CASSLGGGGANVLTF

d_call: -
v_call: TRBV27
j_call: TRBJ1-5
clone_size: -
cdr3_nt: TGTGCCAGCAGTTTATTAGGGGGCAATCAGCCCCAGCATTTT
cdr3_aa: CASSLLGGNQPQHF

d_call: -
v_call: TRBV7-2
j_call: TRBJ1-1
clone_size: -
cdr3_nt: TGTGCCAGCAGCTTAGAGCGGGTGAACACTGAAGCTTTCTTT
cdr3_aa: CASSLERVNTEAFF

d_call: -
v_call: TRBV5-4
j_call: TRBJ2-1
clone_size: -
cdr3_nt: TGTGCCAGCAGCTTGGCGGGGGTAGAGAATGAGCAGTTCTTC
cdr3_aa: CASSLAGVENEQFF

d_call: -
v_call: TRBV4-1
j_call: TRBJ1-1
clone_size: -
cdr3_nt: TGCGCCAGCAGCCAAGAAACAGGCATGAACACTGAAGCTTTCTTT
cdr3_aa: CASSQETGMNTEAFF

d_call: -
v_call: TRBV4-3
j_call: TRBJ1-2
clone_size: -
cdr3_nt: TGCGCCAGCAGCCAAGATCAGGATCGTTGGTATGGCTACACCTTC
cdr3_aa: CASSQDQDRWYGYTF

d_call: TRBD1
v_call: TRBV6-5
j_call: TRBJ1-4
clone_size: -
cdr3_nt: TGTGCCAGCAGACCGGGACAGAAAAATGAAAAACTGTTTTTT
cdr3_aa: CASRPGQKNEKLFF

d_call: TRBD1
v_call: TRBV4-3
j_call: TRBJ1-2
clone_size: -
cdr3_nt: TGCGCCAGCAGCCAAGATCAACAGGGGGTCGGTAGCTACACCTTC
cdr3_aa: CASSQDQQGVGSYTF

d_call: -
v_call: TRBV30
j_call: TRBJ2-3
clone_size: -
cdr3_nt: TGTGCCTGGAGTCGGACTAGGGGGACAGATACGCAGTATTTT
cdr3_aa: CAWSRTRGTDTQYF

d_call: -
v_call: TRBV4-1
j_call: TRBJ2-7
clone_size: -
cdr3_nt: TGCGCCAGCAGCCAAGAGTCTAGCGCCAACTCCTACGAGCAGTACTTC
cdr3_aa: CASSQESSANSYEQYF

d_call: -
v_call: TRBV19
j_call: TRBJ2-5
clone_size: -
cdr3_nt: TGTGCCAGTAGCAAAGCGCGATTGCTCGGTTTTCAAGAGACCCAGTACTTC
cdr3_aa: CASSKARLLGFQETQYF

d_call: -
v_call: TRBV7-9
j_call: TRBJ1-5
clone_size: few
cdr3_nt: TGTGCCAGCAGCGGAGGTTCGGCCCAGCATTTT
cdr3_aa: CASSGGSAQHF